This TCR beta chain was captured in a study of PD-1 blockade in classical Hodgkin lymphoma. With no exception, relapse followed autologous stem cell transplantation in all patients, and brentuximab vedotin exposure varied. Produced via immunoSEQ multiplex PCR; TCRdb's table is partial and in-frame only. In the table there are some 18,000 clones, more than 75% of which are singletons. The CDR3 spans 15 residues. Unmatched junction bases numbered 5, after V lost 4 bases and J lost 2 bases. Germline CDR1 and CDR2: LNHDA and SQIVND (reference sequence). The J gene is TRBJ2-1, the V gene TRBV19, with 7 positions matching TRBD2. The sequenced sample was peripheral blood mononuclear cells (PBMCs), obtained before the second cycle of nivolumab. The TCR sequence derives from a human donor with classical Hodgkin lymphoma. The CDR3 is CASSRSGVAYNEQFF. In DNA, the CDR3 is TGTGCCAGTAGTAGGAGCGGGGTAGCCTACAATGAGCAGTTCTTC.